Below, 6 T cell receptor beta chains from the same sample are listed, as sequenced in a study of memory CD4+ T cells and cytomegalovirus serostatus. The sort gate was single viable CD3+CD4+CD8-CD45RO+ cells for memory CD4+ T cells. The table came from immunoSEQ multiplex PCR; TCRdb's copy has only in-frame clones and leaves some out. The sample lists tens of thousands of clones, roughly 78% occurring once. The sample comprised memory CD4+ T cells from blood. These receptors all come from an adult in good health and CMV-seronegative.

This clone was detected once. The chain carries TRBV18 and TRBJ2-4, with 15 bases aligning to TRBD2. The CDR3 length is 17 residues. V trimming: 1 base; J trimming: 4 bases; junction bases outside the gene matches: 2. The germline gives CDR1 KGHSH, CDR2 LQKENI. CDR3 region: CASSPLGTSGGKNIQYF. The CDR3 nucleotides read TGTGCCAGCTCACCACTCGGGACTAGCGGGGGGAAAAACATTCAGTACTTC.

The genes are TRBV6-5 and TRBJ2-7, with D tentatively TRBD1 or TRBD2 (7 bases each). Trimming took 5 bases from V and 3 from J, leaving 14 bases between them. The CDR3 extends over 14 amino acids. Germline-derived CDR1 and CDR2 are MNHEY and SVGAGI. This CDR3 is CASSPGGGYYEQYF. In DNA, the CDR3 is TGTGCCAGCAGTCCAGGGGGGGGTTACTACGAGCAGTACTTC.

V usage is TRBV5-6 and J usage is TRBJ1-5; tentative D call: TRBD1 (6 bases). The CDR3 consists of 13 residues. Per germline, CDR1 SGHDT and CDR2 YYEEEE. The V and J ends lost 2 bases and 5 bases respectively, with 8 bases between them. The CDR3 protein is CASSFRGDQPQHF. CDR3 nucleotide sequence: TGTGCCAGCAGCTTCAGGGGTGATCAGCCCCAGCATTTT. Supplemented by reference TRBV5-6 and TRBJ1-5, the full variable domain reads DAGVTQSPTHLIKTRGQQVTLRCSPKSGHDTVSWYQQALGQGPQFIFQYYEEEERQRGNFPDRFSGHQFPNYSSELNVNALLLGDSALYLCASSFRGDQPQHFGDGTRLSIL.

Here the CDR3 DNA reads TGTGCCACCAGCAGAGATAGAACTAGCGGGGGGGCCGCCATCGGCACAGATACGCAGTATTTT. Translating gives CATSRDRTSGGAAIGTDTQYF. The chain uses TRBV15 and TRBJ2-3; TRBD2 aligns across 13 bases. There are 21 residues in the CDR3. Trimming removed 0 bases from V and 1 base from J; junction bases left unmatched: 13. Germline V lookup: CDR1 LNHNV, CDR2 YYDKDF (reference sequence). Filled out from reference TRBV15 and TRBJ2-3, the complete variable domain reads DAMVIQNPRYQVTQFGKPVTLSCSQTLNHNVMYWYQQKSSQAPKLLFHYYDKDFNNEADTPDNFQSRRPNTSFCFLDIRSPGLGDTAMYLCATSRDRTSGGAAIGTDTQYFGPGTRLTVL.

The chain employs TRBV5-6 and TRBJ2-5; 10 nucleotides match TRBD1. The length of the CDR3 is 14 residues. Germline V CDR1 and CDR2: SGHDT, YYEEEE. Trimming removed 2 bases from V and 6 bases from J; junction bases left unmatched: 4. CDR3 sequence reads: CASSLTGQGKTQYF. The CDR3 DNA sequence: TGTGCCAGCAGCTTAACGGGACAGGGGAAGACCCAGTACTTC.

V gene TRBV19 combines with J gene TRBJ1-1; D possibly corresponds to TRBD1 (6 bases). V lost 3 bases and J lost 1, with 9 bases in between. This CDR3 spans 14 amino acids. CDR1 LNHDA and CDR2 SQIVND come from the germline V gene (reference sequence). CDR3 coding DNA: TGTGCCAGTAGTATCACAGGGAGGAACACTGAAGCTTTCTTT. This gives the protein CASSITGRNTEAFF.